A selection of T cell receptor beta chains follows, all from one sample in a study of T-cell reconstitution after alpha-beta-depleted transplantation in children. In TCRdb, the PCR reads were re-called with MiXCR into one record per CDR3 protein. Among roughly 670,000 distinct CDR3 sequences listed, about an eighth were seen once. Sequencing was performed on PBMCs, taken before TCRalphabeta/CD19-depleted stem cell transplant. These receptors were taken from a girl aged 2 to 10 with congenital amegakaryocytic thrombocytopenia, due to receive a stem cell transplant. Each CDR3 is given with its conserved first and last residue. A D gene is named only where the DNA matches it firmly. Clone size is given for some rows only: seen once, a few or many times, or a class if the clone is expanded.

abundance | j_gene | d_gene | v_gene | CDR3aa | CDR3nt
many | TRBJ1-1 | - | TRBV29-1 | CSVAGGNTEAFF | TGCAGCGTTGCTGGCGGCAACACTGAAGCTTTCTTT
- | TRBJ2-3 | - | TRBV7-9 | CASSLAPLYTQYF | TGTGCCAGCAGCTTAGCGCCCTTATATACGCAGTATTTT
- | TRBJ1-2 | - | TRBV2 | CASRLAGTDIGYTF | TGTGCCAGCAGGCTCGCCGGGACGGATATAGGCTACACCTTC
few | TRBJ2-1 | - | TRBV3-1 | CASSQGDKQFF | TGTGCCAGCAGCCAGGGCGATAAGCAGTTCTTC
- | TRBJ2-3 | - | TRBV5-1 | CASSLDGGRLTDTQYF | TGCGCCAGCAGCTTGGATGGGGGACGCCTCACAGATACGCAGTATTTT
- | TRBJ2-7 | - | TRBV3-1 | CASSPRGRSGTYEQYF | TGTGCCAGCAGCCCCCGAGGTCGCAGCGGAACCTACGAGCAGTACTTC
- | TRBJ2-7 | - | TRBV12-3/TRBV12-4 | CASSPGARSYEQYF | TGTGCCAGCAGCCCCGGGGCCCGCTCCTACGAGCAGTACTTC
- | TRBJ2-1 | - | TRBV20-1 | CSARDLARPLSDEQFF | TGCAGTGCTAGAGATCTGGCGCGCCCCTTGAGCGATGAGCAGTTCTTC
- | TRBJ2-5 | - | TRBV20-1 | CSASRGNLKETQYF | TGCAGTGCTAGCCGCGGGAACTTAAAGGAGACCCAGTACTTC
few | TRBJ2-1 | - | TRBV7-8 | CASSLEGLFTSYNEQFF | TGTGCCAGCAGCTTAGAGGGACTCTTTACTTCCTACAATGAGCAGTTCTTC
few | TRBJ1-2 | TRBD1 | TRBV4-1 | CASSQVGQNYGYTF | TGCGCCAGCAGCCAAGTGGGACAGAACTATGGCTACACCTTC
many | TRBJ2-7 | TRBD2 | TRBV6-2/TRBV6-3 | CASSGPRDSSGISRLPYEQYF | TGTGCCAGCAGCGGACCCAGGGATAGTAGCGGGATCTCCCGTCTACCTTACGAGCAGTACTTC
- | TRBJ1-5 | - | TRBV29-1 | CSVGYARNQPQHF | TGCAGCGTTGGATACGCGAGAAATCAGCCCCAGCATTTT
many | TRBJ1-2 | - | TRBV6-5 | CASSYPDGNGYTF | TGTGCCAGCAGTTACCCGGACGGAAATGGCTACACCTTC
once | TRBJ2-5 | - | TRBV24-1 | CATSDLLPALGFEYF | TGTGCCACCAGTGATTTGCTTCCGGCCTTGGGTTTTGAGTACTTC
many | TRBJ2-7 | - | TRBV29-1 | CSVIPRQNYEQYF | TGCAGCGTTATACCTCGACAGAACTACGAGCAGTACTTC
- | TRBJ2-5 | TRBD2 | TRBV29-1 | CSVQWRGVQETQYF | TGCAGCGTCCAGTGGCGGGGGGTACAAGAGACCCAGTACTTC
many | TRBJ2-3 | - | TRBV20-1 | CSAPGQNTDTQYF | TGCAGTGCCCCCGGACAGAACACAGATACGCAGTATTTT
few | TRBJ2-7 | - | TRBV30 | CAWEDDGYEQYF | TGTGCCTGGGAGGACGACGGGTACGAGCAGTACTTC
many | TRBJ2-1 | TRBD2 | TRBV29-1 | CSVSRTSGISEQFF | TGCAGCGTCTCGAGGACTAGCGGGATCTCTGAGCAGTTCTTC
many | TRBJ2-5 | - | TRBV6-2/TRBV6-3 | CASTLGETQYF | TGTGCCAGCACCCTAGGGGAGACCCAGTACTTC
many | TRBJ2-3 | - | TRBV25-1 | CASSEGSSPITDTQYF | TGTGCCAGCAGTGAAGGTAGTTCTCCGATCACAGATACGCAGTATTTT
- | TRBJ1-3 | TRBD1 | TRBV6-1 | CASLDGTGFNTIYF | TGTGCCAGTCTTGACGGGACAGGGTTTAACACCATATATTTT
many | TRBJ2-3 | - | TRBV5-1 | CASSPIDPTLTDTQYF | TGCGCCAGCAGCCCCATAGATCCGACACTCACAGATACGCAGTATTTT
many | TRBJ2-2 | - | TRBV6-5 | CASSYPRMVSVTTGELFF | TGTGCCAGCAGTTACCCCCGGATGGTTAGCGTAACAACCGGGGAGCTGTTTTTT
many | TRBJ2-7 | - | TRBV5-1 | CASSLSGAYEQYF | TGCGCCAGCAGCTTGTCGGGGGCCTACGAGCAGTACTTC
- | TRBJ2-1 | TRBD2 | TRBV5-1 | CASSSSGRPPYNEQVF | TGCGCCAGCAGCAGTAGCGGGAGGCCGCCCTACAATGAGCAGGTCTTC
many | TRBJ2-4 | - | TRBV6-5 | CATGETKNIQYF | TGTGCCACCGGGGAAACCAAAAACATTCAGTACTTC
few | TRBJ1-5 | - | TRBV10-2 | CASSESGVPQHF | TGCGCCAGCAGTGAGTCCGGAGTGCCCCAGCATTTT
many | TRBJ1-1 | - | TRBV7-6 | CAVTVGAMNTEAFF | TGTGCCGTAACCGTTGGGGCGATGAACACTGAAGCTTTCTTT
few | TRBJ2-7 | - | TRBV7-9 | CASSQGLISYEQYF | TGTGCCAGCAGCCAGGGACTGATCTCCTACGAGCAGTACTTC
many | TRBJ2-6 | - | TRBV20-1 | CSATLEAGANVLTF | TGCAGTGCGACTTTAGAGGCTGGGGCCAACGTCCTGACTTTC
many | TRBJ2-2 | TRBD2 | TRBV12-3/TRBV12-4 | CASSLGLSGRSNTGELFF | TGTGCCAGCAGTTTGGGCCTCTCCGGGAGGTCGAACACCGGGGAGCTGTTTTTT
few | TRBJ2-7 | - | TRBV18 | CASSPPGRASYEQYF | TGTGCCAGCTCACCACCCGGCAGGGCTTCCTACGAGCAGTACTTC
many | TRBJ2-7 | - | TRBV6-1 | CASTSPGERIWYEQYF | TGTGCCAGCACCTCCCCTGGGGAGCGAATTTGGTACGAGCAGTACTTC
- | TRBJ2-1 | TRBD2 | TRBV11-2 | CASSLHSGSAYNEQFF | TGTGCCAGCAGCTTACACAGCGGGAGTGCCTACAATGAGCAGTTCTTC
many | TRBJ2-4 | - | TRBV7-9 | CASSLARAGKNIQYF | TGTGCCAGCAGCTTAGCGAGGGCGGGGAAAAACATTCAGTACTTC
many | TRBJ2-7 | TRBD2 | TRBV3-1 | CASSLGLAGIAYEQYF | TGTGCCAGCAGCCTGGGACTAGCGGGAATTGCCTACGAGCAGTACTTC
- | TRBJ2-1 | - | TRBV11-2 | CASSLVRGWGHEQFF | TGTGCCAGCAGCTTAGTCAGGGGTTGGGGTCATGAGCAGTTCTTC
few | TRBJ2-7 | - | TRBV5-1 | CASSLGPQDRLGSYEQYF | TGCGCCAGCAGCTTGGGCCCCCAAGACAGGCTGGGATCCTACGAGCAGTACTTC
few | TRBJ2-7 | - | TRBV5-1 | CASSFVVFGYEQYF | TGCGCCAGCAGCTTCGTGGTCTTCGGATACGAGCAGTACTTC
many | TRBJ2-2 | - | TRBV29-1 | CSVELLTGTRTGELFF | TGCAGCGTTGAGCTACTTACCGGGACCAGGACCGGGGAGCTGTTTTTT
many | TRBJ1-1 | TRBD1 | TRBV20-1 | CSARQGHLKRTEAFF | TGCAGTGCCAGACAGGGACACCTAAAGAGGACTGAAGCTTTCTTT
many | TRBJ2-1 | TRBD1 | TRBV5-1 | CASRSGGNYEQFF | TGCGCCAGCAGATCAGGGGGCAATTATGAGCAGTTCTTC
few | TRBJ2-2 | - | TRBV5-1 | CASSLVPEGANTGELFF | TGCGCCAGCAGCTTGGTCCCGGAGGGAGCCAACACCGGGGAGCTGTTTTTT
- | TRBJ2-1 | TRBD1 | TRBV24-1 | CATSDRGLVFNEQFF | TGTGCCACCAGTGACAGGGGGCTTGTTTTCAATGAGCAGTTCTTC
- | TRBJ1-1 | - | TRBV10-1 | CASSESGPAEAFF | TGCGCCAGCAGTGAGTCAGGACCGGCTGAAGCTTTCTTT
few | TRBJ2-5 | TRBD2 | TRBV20-1 | CSASYPSGGETQYF | TGCAGTGCTAGTTACCCTTCGGGGGGGGAGACCCAGTACTTC
many | TRBJ2-3 | TRBD1 | TRBV5-1 | CASSRTGKGTDTQYF | TGCGCCAGCAGCAGGACAGGAAAGGGCACAGATACGCAGTATTTT
many | TRBJ2-7 | - | TRBV12-3/TRBV12-4 | CASSSGALPGEQYF | TGTGCCAGCAGTTCAGGGGCGCTCCCTGGGGAGCAGTACTTC